What follows are 4 T cell receptor beta chains derived from one specimen sequenced in a study of siplizumab effects on memory and regulatory T cells. Clones were sequenced by immunoSEQ multiplex PCR, and TCRdb holds only the in-frame ones, with some missing. The table records approximately 56,000 clones, around 97% of them present only once. Sequenced input: naive CD8+ T cells sorted from blood. The receptors shown here come from a human donor in good health.

The chain uses TRBV27 and TRBJ2-3, with 12 bases matching TRBD1. V dropped 5 bases and J dropped 3; count of bases not matched to a gene: 6. This CDR3 region has 16 residues. The germline V gene encodes CDR1 MNHEY and CDR2 SMNVEV (reference sequence). The CDR3 sequence: CASSPGTGGATDTQYF. The CDR3, as DNA: TGTGCCAGCAGTCCTGGGACAGGGGGCGCGACAGATACGCAGTATTTT.

This clone showed up just once. The rearrangement links TRBV4-1 to TRBJ1-5, with a weak D call TRBD1 (6 bases). CDR3 length: 15 residues. V was cut by 0 bases and J by 3 bases, with 9 bases left in between. Germline lookup yields CDR1 MGHRA and CDR2 YSYEKL. The CDR3 bases are TGCGCCAGCAGCCAAGAGCCAGGGGACAATCAGCCCCAGCATTTT. It codes for CASSQEPGDNQPQHF.

This chain joins TRBV30 and TRBJ1-5; D uncertain. CDR3 length equals 15 residues. The germline V gene encodes CDR1 GTSNPN and CDR2 SVGIG (reference sequence). Deletions cut 0 bases from V and 2 bases from J, with 11 bases between. The CDR3 spells CAWSVSTWGNQPQHF. In nucleotides, the CDR3 is TGTGCCTGGAGTGTTAGTACATGGGGCAATCAGCCCCAGCATTTT.

This rearrangement joins TRBV10-3 to TRBJ2-7; D possibly matches TRBD1 or TRBD2 (5 bases each). Germline loops: CDR1 ENHRY, CDR2 SYGVKD. The length of the CDR3 is 13 residues. Trimming shortened V by 2 bases and J by 0 bases, and 5 bases separated the two germline ends. The CDR3: CAISEGGSYEQYF. The CDR3 DNA reads TGTGCCATCAGTGAGGGGGGCTCCTACGAGCAGTACTTC.